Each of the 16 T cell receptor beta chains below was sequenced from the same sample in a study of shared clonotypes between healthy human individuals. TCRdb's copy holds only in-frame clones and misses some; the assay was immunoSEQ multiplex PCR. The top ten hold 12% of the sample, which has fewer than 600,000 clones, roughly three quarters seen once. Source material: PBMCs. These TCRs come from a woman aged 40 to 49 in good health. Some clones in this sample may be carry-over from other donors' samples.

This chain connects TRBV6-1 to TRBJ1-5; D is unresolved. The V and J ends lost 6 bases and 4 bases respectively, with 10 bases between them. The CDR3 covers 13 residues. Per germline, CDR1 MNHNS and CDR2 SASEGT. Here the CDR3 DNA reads TGTGCCAGCAGGCACGACGGTAATCAGCCCCAGCATTTT. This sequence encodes CASRHDGNQPQHF.

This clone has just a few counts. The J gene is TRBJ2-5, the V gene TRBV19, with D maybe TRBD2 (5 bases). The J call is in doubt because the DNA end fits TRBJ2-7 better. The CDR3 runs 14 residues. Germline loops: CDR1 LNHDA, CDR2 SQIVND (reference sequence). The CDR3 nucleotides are TGTGCCAGTAAAGGATCGAACGGGGTGTACGAGCAGTACTTC. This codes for CASKGSNGVYEQYF.

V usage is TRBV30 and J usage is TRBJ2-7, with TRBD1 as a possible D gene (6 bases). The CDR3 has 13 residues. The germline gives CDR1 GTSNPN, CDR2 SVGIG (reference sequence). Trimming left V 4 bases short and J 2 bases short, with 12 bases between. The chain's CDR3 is CAWTGTHTYEQYF. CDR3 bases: TGTGCCTGGACAGGGACACACACCTACGAGCAGTACTTC.

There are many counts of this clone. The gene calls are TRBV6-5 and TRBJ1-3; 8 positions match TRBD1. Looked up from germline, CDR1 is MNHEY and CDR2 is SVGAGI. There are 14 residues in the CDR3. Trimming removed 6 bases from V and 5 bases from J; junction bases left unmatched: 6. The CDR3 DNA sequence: TGTGCCAGCAGCCCCGACAGGGGTCGAAACACCATATATTTT. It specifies CASSPDRGRNTIYF.

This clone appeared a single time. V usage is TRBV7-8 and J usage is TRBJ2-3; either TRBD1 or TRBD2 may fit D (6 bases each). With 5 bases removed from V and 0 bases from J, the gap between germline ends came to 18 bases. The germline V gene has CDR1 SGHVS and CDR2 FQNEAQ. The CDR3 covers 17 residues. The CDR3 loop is CASSPLRGRTSTDTQYF. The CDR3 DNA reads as TGTGCCAGCAGCCCTCTAAGGGGGAGGACTAGCACAGATACGCAGTATTTT.

This CDR3 is CASRRQGSYNEQFF. DNA of the CDR3: TGTGCCAGCCGCAGGCAGGGATCCTACAATGAGCAGTTCTTC. The genes are TRBV27 and TRBJ2-1, with D perhaps matching TRBD1 (5 bases). This CDR3 comprises 14 residues. V gave up 8 bases and J gave up 1 base, with 12 bases separating them. CDR1 is MNHEY, CDR2 SMNVEV, per germline (reference sequence).

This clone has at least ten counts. The CDR3 DNA sequence: TGTGCCAGCAGTTTGGGGGCAGGGCGTCCCTACGAGCAGTACTTC. The encoded protein is CASSLGAGRPYEQYF. The chain has TRBV27 and TRBJ2-7; possible D gene TRBD1, 6 bases. The germline CDR1 and CDR2 sequences are MNHEY and SMNVEV (reference sequence). The CDR3 length is 15 residues. Trimming took 3 bases from V and 2 from J, leaving 14 bases between them.

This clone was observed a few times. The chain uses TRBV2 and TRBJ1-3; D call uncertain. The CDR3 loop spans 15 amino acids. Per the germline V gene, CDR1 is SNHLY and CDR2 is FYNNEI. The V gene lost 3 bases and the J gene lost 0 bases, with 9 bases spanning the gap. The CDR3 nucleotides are TGTGCCAGCAGTGATGGCAGATCCTCTGGAAACACCATATATTTT. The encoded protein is CASSDGRSSGNTIYF. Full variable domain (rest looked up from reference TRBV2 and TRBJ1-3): EPEVTQTPSHQVTQMGQEVILRCVPISNHLYFYWYRQILGQKVEFLVSFYNNEISEKSEIFDDQFSVERPDGSNFTLKIRSTKLEDSAMYFCASSDGRSSGNTIYFGEGSWLTVV.

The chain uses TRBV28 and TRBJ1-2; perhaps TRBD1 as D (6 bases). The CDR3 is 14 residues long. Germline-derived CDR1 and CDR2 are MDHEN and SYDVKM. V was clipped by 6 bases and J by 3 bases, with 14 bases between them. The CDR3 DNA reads TGTGCCAGCAGCCCCGGGGGCGTGGACTATGGCTACACCTTC. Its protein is CASSPGGVDYGYTF.

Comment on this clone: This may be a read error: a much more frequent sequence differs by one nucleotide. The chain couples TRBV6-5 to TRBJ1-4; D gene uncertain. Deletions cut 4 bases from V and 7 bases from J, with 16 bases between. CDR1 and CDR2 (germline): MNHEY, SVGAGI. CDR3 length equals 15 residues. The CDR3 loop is CASSSHLAESEKLFF. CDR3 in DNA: TGTGCCAGCAGTTCTCACTTAGCGGAGTCTGAAAAACTGTTTTTT.

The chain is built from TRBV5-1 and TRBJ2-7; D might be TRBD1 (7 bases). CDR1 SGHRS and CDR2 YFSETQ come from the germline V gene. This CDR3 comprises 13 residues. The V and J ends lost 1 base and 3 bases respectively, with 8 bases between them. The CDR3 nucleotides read TGCGCCAGCAGCTTGCAGGGGGGCTACGAGCAGTACTTC. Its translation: CASSLQGGYEQYF.

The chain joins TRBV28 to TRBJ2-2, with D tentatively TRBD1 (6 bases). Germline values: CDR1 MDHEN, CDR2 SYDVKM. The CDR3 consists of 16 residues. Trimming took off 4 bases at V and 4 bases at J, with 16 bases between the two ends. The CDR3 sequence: CASSYREGEVTGELFF. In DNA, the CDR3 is TGTGCCAGCAGTTACAGAGAGGGGGAAGTCACCGGGGAGCTGTTTTTT.

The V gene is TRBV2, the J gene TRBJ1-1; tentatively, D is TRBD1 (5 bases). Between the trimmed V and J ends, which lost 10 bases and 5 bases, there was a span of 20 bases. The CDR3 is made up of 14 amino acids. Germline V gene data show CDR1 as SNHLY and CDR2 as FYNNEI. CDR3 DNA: TGTGCCACTGGGGGATCCGACGGGGGTACTGAAGCTTTCTTT. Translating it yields CATGGSDGGTEAFF.

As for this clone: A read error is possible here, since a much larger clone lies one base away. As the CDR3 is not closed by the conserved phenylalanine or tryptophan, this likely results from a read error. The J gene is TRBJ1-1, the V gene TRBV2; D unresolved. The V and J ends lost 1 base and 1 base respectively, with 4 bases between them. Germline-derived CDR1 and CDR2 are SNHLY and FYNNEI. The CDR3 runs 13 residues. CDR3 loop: CASSEVPNTEAFL. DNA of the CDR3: TGTGCCAGCAGTGAAGTCCCGAACACTGAAGCTTTCCTT.

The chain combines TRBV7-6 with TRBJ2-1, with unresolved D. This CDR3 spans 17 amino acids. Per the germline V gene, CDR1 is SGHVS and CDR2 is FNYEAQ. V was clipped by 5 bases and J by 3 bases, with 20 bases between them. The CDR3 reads CASSPGGAGENYNEQFF. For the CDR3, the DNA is TGTGCCAGCAGCCCAGGTGGTGCAGGCGAAAACTACAATGAGCAGTTCTTC.

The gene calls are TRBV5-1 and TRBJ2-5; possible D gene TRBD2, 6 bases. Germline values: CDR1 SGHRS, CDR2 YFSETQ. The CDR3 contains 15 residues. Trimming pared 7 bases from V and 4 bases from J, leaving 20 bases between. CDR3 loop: CASAITGGGTETQYF. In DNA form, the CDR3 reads TGCGCCAGCGCCATTACCGGTGGGGGGACAGAGACCCAGTACTTC.